Ten or more counts support the clone carrying this T cell receptor beta chain. Its cognate antigen is unknown. This entry belongs to a study of post-analysis software for immune sequencing data. CDR1 is SQVTM, CDR2 ANQGSEA, per germline. Trimming pared 7 bases from V and 0 bases from J, leaving 9 bases between. This CDR3 is 12 amino acids long. The authors incorporated unique molecular identifiers into the TCR beta cDNA libraries. MiXCR, applied by TCRdb to the PCR reads, yields one record per CDR3 protein. The profile shows about 540,000 distinct CDR3 sequences, 34% of them singletons. Study-wide points: Included in a set of 5 or 6 TRBV segments more frequent in patients than controls were TRBV5-6, TRBV5-1 and TRBV20-1.

The sequence derives from a girl under 18 with multiple sclerosis. Material for sequencing was blood. The chain is built from TRBV29-1 and TRBJ1-2; the D gene is possibly TRBD1 (5 bases). The CDR3 DNA reads as TGCAGCGGTGGGGGAACTAACTATGGCTACACCTTC. Residues: CSGGGTNYGYTF.